These 10 T cell receptor beta chains were all obtained from the same sample, sequenced in a study of regulatory T cells in long-lasting Graves disease. Sample time point: persistent/refractory GD, antithyroid drugs over 5 years with positive TRAb. PBMCs were the source of the RNA used for TCR sequencing. Libraries of TCR beta came from iRepertoire HTBI primers plus Arm-PCR of CDR3 regions. One entry per CDR3 protein results from TCRdb running MiXCR on the multiplex PCR reads. The sample comprises some 340,000 distinct CDR3 sequences, about 23% of which are singletons, and 25% to 35% rests with the top ten. Sequencing was performed on peripheral blood mononuclear cells (PBMCs), taken when the disease was refractory, from a patient treated with antithyroid drugs. The receptors come from a woman in her forties with Graves disease.

This clonotype was seen a few times. This chain connects TRBV27 to TRBJ2-5; tentatively, D is TRBD2 (5 bases). Trimming left V 4 bases short and J 7 bases short, with 19 bases between. This CDR3 has 15 amino acids. Germline CDR1 reads MNHEY; CDR2 reads SMNVEV (reference sequence). CDR3 loop: CASSSVRGPGGTQYF. DNA of the CDR3: TGTGCCAGCAGTTCAGTTCGCGGGCCAGGAGGGACCCAGTACTTC.

This clonotype was seen only a few times. V usage is TRBV9 and J usage is TRBJ2-2, with TRBD1 identical over 8 bases. Losses at the gene ends were 0 bases for V and 0 bases for J; bases not matched to a gene: 7. Per the germline V gene, CDR1 is SGDLS and CDR2 is YYNGEE. The CDR3 is 18 amino acids. The CDR3, as DNA: TGTGCCAGCAGCGTAGGAGGGGGGACAGGAGCGAACACCGGGGAGCTGTTTTTT. Amino acids: CASSVGGGTGANTGELFF.

This clonotype was observed many times. The CDR3 loop reads CASRPRAETEAFF. The CDR3 DNA reads TGTGCCAGCAGGCCCCGGGCTGAGACTGAAGCTTTCTTT. J is TRBJ1-1 and V is TRBV6-1; unclear D gene. CDR1 is MNHNS, CDR2 SASEGT, per germline. There are 13 residues in the CDR3. Trimming cost V 6 bases and J 5 bases, with 13 bases left between them.

Points on this clonotype: A much larger clone sits a single nucleotide away, making a read error possible. The chain carries TRBV20-1 and TRBJ2-5; the D gene is possibly TRBD1 (6 bases). The V end was cut by 5 bases, the J end by 5 bases, with 15 bases between. CDR3 length: 13 amino acids. Germline V CDR1 and CDR2: DFQATT, SNEGSKA (reference sequence). CDR3 loop: CSAPRNTGETQYF. In DNA, the CDR3 is TGCAGTGCTCCCCGTAATACAGGGGAGACCCAGTACTTC.

This clonotype has just a few counts. The junction shows a germline mismatch at one end, possibly a read error. V gene TRBV7-9 combines with J gene TRBJ1-1; no clear D. CDR3 size: 12 residues. Germline-derived CDR1 and CDR2 are SEHNR and FQNEAQ (reference sequence). CDR3 coding DNA: TGTGCCAGCAGCTTAGTGGACGGACGGCCCCGATTT. Translation gives CASSLVDGRPRF.

This clonotype was detected many times. This chain uses TRBV28 with TRBJ2-7; 7 nucleotides line up with TRBD2. CDR1 MDHEN and CDR2 SYDVKM come from the germline V gene. This CDR3 is built from 16 residues. V trimming: 7 bases; J trimming: 0 bases; junction bases outside the gene matches: 12. CDR3 sequence reads: CASTQGLLLSSYEQYF. In DNA, the CDR3 is TGTGCCAGCACCCAGGGACTACTCCTTAGCTCCTACGAGCAGTACTTC.

This clonotype came up many times. As DNA, the CDR3 is TGTGCCAGCAGTACCGGGAGAAATGGCTACACCTTC. Translating it yields CASSTGRNGYTF. The chain joins TRBV28 to TRBJ1-2, with no clear D. The CDR3 has 12 amino acids. Germline V lookup: CDR1 MDHEN, CDR2 SYDVKM. V lost 5 bases and J lost 6, with 10 bases in between.

This clonotype was found many times. The CDR3 DNA reads as TGTGCCAGCACCGCTCGGATGAACACTGAAGCTTTCTTT. Translated: CASTARMNTEAFF. This sequence joins TRBV2 and TRBJ1-1; D is undetermined. Trimming left V 7 bases short and J 0 bases short, with 9 bases between. Germline CDR1 reads SNHLY; CDR2 reads FYNNEI. This CDR3 spans 13 amino acids.

This clonotype was seen a few times. The chain is built from TRBV12-5 and TRBJ2-1; D is unclear. CDR3 length equals 12 residues. The germline gives CDR1 LGHNT, CDR2 FRNRAP. The V end lost 6 bases, the J end lost 3 bases, and 6 bases lay between the germline ends. This CDR3 reads CASGFSYNEQFF. The CDR3 DNA follows: TGTGCTAGTGGCTTCAGCTACAATGAGCAGTTCTTC.

There are a few counts of this clonotype. The chain joins TRBV7-3 to TRBJ2-2; TRBD2 agrees at 10 bases. CDR3 length: 15 residues. After removal of 5 bases from V and 6 bases from J, the junction contained 6 bases not matched to a gene. Germline V gene data show CDR1 as SGHTA and CDR2 as FQGTGA. The CDR3 coding sequence is TGTGCCAGCAGCCCGGCTAGCGGGAGTGCCGGGGAGCTGTTTTTT. Encoded protein: CASSPASGSAGELFF.